Given below is one T cell receptor (beta chain) in context. Its cognate antigen has yet to be identified. Base qualities are missing; no much larger clone stands one base away. Cut back by 8 bases and 1 base, the V and J ends lie 39 bases apart. The CDR3 contains 22 residues, cysteine and phenylalanine counted. The retained sequence is limited to the CDR3, 66 bases, with the frame set at the first base. The germline V gene encodes CDR1 LGHNA and CDR2 YSLEER. This sample was taken from a study of control samples from healthy donors and cancer patients (TCRdb year 2020). Receptors were amplified or captured by the immunoSEQ multiplex PCR assay. TCRdb stores this immuneACCESS table with in-frame sequences only. Part of the clones is absent; in the studies checked, under half of the shortfall reflects unresolved V genes, and no reason is known for the rest. Within this sample are over 50,000 clones, with 90% to 97% of them counted one time only. The leading ten clones occupy 0.95% to 1.4% of the sample.

This receptor was identified in a woman aged 18-29 years in good health. This chain joins TRBV4-3 to TRBJ2-7; the D gene remains uncertain. Material for sequencing was blood. The CDR3 sequence is CASGFFQTLDTKLKGGSYEQYF. Read as DNA, the sequence is TGCGCCAGCGGATTTTTCCAGACCCTTGACACCAAACTTAAGGGTGGGTCCTACGAGCAGTACTTC.